These 27 T cell receptor beta chains were all obtained from the same sample, sequenced in a study of T-cell reconstitution after alpha-beta-depleted transplantation in children. Study conclusions and caveats: Among T cells one year after transplant, newly produced cells accounted for most counts and diversity.

The antigens these receptors bind are not known. Construction of the TCRbeta library involved unique molecular identifiers. TCRdb used MiXCR to reprocess the PCR reads, holding one entry per CDR3 protein. The data hold 250,000 to 300,000 distinct CDR3 sequences, with 7.5% to 9% observed a single time. Sequencing used peripheral blood, obtained 360 days after TCRalphabeta/CD19-depleted stem cell transplant. The receptor source for this set is a female patient aged 2-9 years who had a stem cell transplant for Fanconi anemia, so the T cells may come from the graft donor.

At least ten counts were recorded for this clonotype. The genes are TRBV5-5 and TRBJ1-1; D is uncertain. Germline assignment: CDR1 SGHKS and CDR2 YYEKEE (reference sequence). The CDR3 spans 14 residues. V was trimmed by 1 base and J by 6 bases, leaving 13 bases between them. CDR3 in amino acids: CASSLKVVQSEAFF. CDR3 nucleotides: TGTGCCAGCAGCTTGAAGGTCGTACAGTCTGAAGCTTTCTTT.

This clonotype was seen repeatedly, ten times or more. This rearrangement joins TRBV29-1 to TRBJ2-1; D possibly matches TRBD1 or TRBD2 (5 bases each). V lost 7 bases to trimming and J lost 6 bases, with 22 bases between them. The CDR3 contains 15 residues. Germline values: CDR1 SQVTM, CDR2 ANQGSEA. CDR3 loop: CSALPGPGVGNEQFF. In nucleotides, the CDR3 is TGCAGCGCTCTGCCGGGGCCCGGTGTGGGCAATGAGCAGTTCTTC.

Many counts were recorded for this clonotype. V usage is TRBV5-1 and J usage is TRBJ2-7; D possibly matches TRBD1 or TRBD2 (5 bases each). V lost 2 bases to trimming and J lost 2 bases, with 11 bases between them. The CDR3 is 14 amino acids. CDR1 and CDR2 (germline): SGHRS, YFSETQ. CDR3 amino acids: CASSFRDGAYEQYF. The CDR3 region has the DNA TGCGCCAGCAGCTTTCGGGACGGAGCCTACGAGCAGTACTTC.

The rearrangement joins TRBV18 to TRBJ2-7, with TRBD1 matching over 9 bases. This CDR3 contains 17 residues. Per germline, CDR1 KGHSH and CDR2 LQKENI. V trimming: 3 bases; J trimming: 0 bases; junction bases outside the gene matches: 9. CDR3 nucleotide sequence: TGTGCCAGCTCACCCATTGGACAGGGGACGGGCTCCTACGAGCAGTACTTC. Amino acids: CASSPIGQGTGSYEQYF.

Only a few counts were recorded for this clonotype. The rearrangement joins TRBV3-1 to TRBJ2-2; D not certain. The CDR3 is made up of 12 amino acids. CDR1 LGHDT and CDR2 YNNKEL come from the germline V gene (reference sequence). Trimming cost V 3 bases and J 5 bases, with 4 bases left between them. For the CDR3, the DNA is TGTGCCAGCAGCCATAGAACCGGGGAGCTGTTTTTT. It translates to CASSHRTGELFF. Variable domain in full (rest from reference TRBV3-1 and TRBJ2-2): DTAVSQTPKYLVTQMGNDKSIKCEQNLGHDTMYWYKQDSKKFLKIMFSYNNKELIINETVPNRFSPKSPDKAHLNLHINSLELGDSAVYFCASSHRTGELFFGEGSRLTVL.

This clonotype was detected only a few times. The rearrangement links TRBV9 to TRBJ2-6, with D hard to call. The V gene's germline CDR1 is SGDLS and CDR2 YYNGEE. V gave up 0 bases and J gave up 0 bases, with 7 bases separating them. This CDR3 contains 16 residues. This CDR3 is CASSVETFSGANVLTF. The CDR3 bases are TGTGCCAGCAGCGTAGAAACATTCTCTGGGGCCAACGTCCTGACTTTC.

This clonotype has ten or more counts. This chain uses TRBV5-5 with TRBJ1-2; no reliable D call. Germline-derived CDR1 and CDR2 are SGHKS and YYEKEE (reference sequence). The CDR3 runs 12 residues. The ends were cut back, 4 bases at V and 3 bases at J, with 7 bases in the middle. The CDR3 region has the DNA TGTGCCAGCAGCCTCCGGGACTATGGCTACACCTTC. Encoded protein: CASSLRDYGYTF.

The chain couples TRBV12-3 or TRBV12-4 to TRBJ1-1; maybe TRBD1 (6 bases). Deletions cut 5 bases from V and 4 bases from J, with 23 bases between. The CDR3 extends over 17 amino acids. In DNA form, the CDR3 reads TGTGCCAGCAGTCCCGGGACACGACGTTGGGGGTTCACTGAAGCTTTCTTT. It yields the protein CASSPGTRRWGFTEAFF.

This clonotype was recorded at least ten times. The chain carries TRBV5-1 and TRBJ2-2; 9 bases map to TRBD1. This CDR3 is 15 amino acids long. Germline V gene data show CDR1 as SGHRS and CDR2 as YFSETQ. The V gene end was trimmed by 2 bases and the J gene end by 7 bases; junction bases not matched to a gene: 6. The CDR3 region has the DNA TGCGCCAGCAGCTTCGGACAGGGGTCGCTCGGGGAGCTGTTTTTT. As protein: CASSFGQGSLGELFF.

In its sample, this clonotype was seen many times. The CDR3 region has the DNA TGTGCCAGCAGTTTCCCCTCACGGCAGCCCCAGCATTTT. Protein product: CASSFPSRQPQHF. The V and J genes are TRBV28 and TRBJ1-5; D unresolved. Germline CDR1 MDHEN, CDR2 SYDVKM. V lost 3 bases and J 7 bases, leaving 10 bases between the germline ends. There are 13 residues in the CDR3.

This clonotype was recorded a few times. V gene TRBV5-4 combines with J gene TRBJ2-2, with 7 bases identical to TRBD1. CDR1 SGHNT and CDR2 YYREEE come from the germline V gene (reference sequence). The CDR3 has 14 amino acids. Unmatched junction bases numbered 6, after V lost 4 bases and J lost 6 bases. The CDR3 nucleotides read TGTGCCAGCAGCAGGGGGCGCCTTGCCGGGGAGCTGTTTTTT. The encoded protein is CASSRGRLAGELFF. Complete variable domain (other parts from reference TRBV5-4 and TRBJ2-2): ETGVTQSPTHLIKTRGQQVTLRCSSQSGHNTVSWYQQALGQGPQFIFQYYREEENGRGNFPPRFSGLQFPNYSSELNVNALELDDSALYLCASSRGRLAGELFFGEGSRLTVL.

For this clonotype: A much larger clone differs from this one at a single base, so this may be a read error. The conserved closing phenylalanine or tryptophan is absent in this CDR3, likely reflecting a read error. This sequence joins TRBV5-1 and TRBJ1-3, with 12 bases identical to TRBD1. CDR3 length equals 17 residues. Germline assignment: CDR1 SGHRS and CDR2 YFSETQ. Unmatched junction bases numbered 8, after V lost 4 bases and J lost 3 bases. CDR3 in amino acids: CASSPWDRGRNGNTIYI. In DNA form, the CDR3 reads TGCGCCAGCAGCCCCTGGGACAGGGGGCGAAATGGAAACACCATATATATT.

This clonotype was detected many times. V gene TRBV6-1 combines with J gene TRBJ2-7; D is perhaps TRBD1 or TRBD2 (6 bases each). The CDR3 covers 18 residues. Per the germline V gene, CDR1 is MNHNS and CDR2 is SASEGT. V was shortened by 8 bases and J by 2 bases, with 28 bases between the two germline ends. The CDR3 DNA reads TGTGCCAGCGGTGGGGGGCCCATCTGGGATGTAGGGACCTACGAGCAGTACGTC. It yields the protein CASGGGPIWDVGTYEQYV.

This clonotype appeared many times. As DNA, the CDR3 is TGTGCCAGCAGCTTAGGATTCGCGGGGGCGGAGGAGACCCAGTACTTC. This sequence encodes CASSLGFAGAEETQYF. This rearrangement joins TRBV7-7 to TRBJ2-5; D perhaps matches TRBD2 (7 bases). The CDR3 is 16 residues long. V shed 1 base and J shed 5 bases, with 17 bases lying between them. The germline V gene has CDR1 SSHAT and CDR2 FNYEAQ (reference sequence). Looking up the rest from reference TRBV7-7 and TRBJ2-5 gives the full variable domain: GAGVSQSPRYKVTKRGQDVTLRCDPISSHATLYWYQQALGQGPEFLTYFNYEAQPDKSGLPSDRFSAERPEGSISTLTIQRTEQRDSAMYRCASSLGFAGAEETQYFGPGTRLLVL.

This clonotype was counted ten times or more. The rearrangement uses TRBV20-1 and TRBJ2-1, with 10 nucleotides matching TRBD2. Germline V gene data show CDR1 as DFQATT and CDR2 as SNEGSKA (reference sequence). V shed 0 bases and J 3 bases; nucleotides not matched to a gene: 11. The CDR3 contains 18 residues. For the CDR3, the DNA is TGCAGTGCTAGAGATCCCGGGGGGTTAGCGGGAGGCTACAATGAGCAGTTCTTC. Its protein is CSARDPGGLAGGYNEQFF.

This clonotype was seen repeatedly, ten times or more. The V and J genes are TRBV29-1 and TRBJ1-1, with no clear D. Trimming took off 1 base at V and 1 base at J, with 4 bases between the two ends. The CDR3 spans 12 residues. Per the germline V gene, CDR1 is SQVTM and CDR2 is ANQGSEA. In nucleotides, the CDR3 is TGCAGCGTTGAAGGTGAGAACACTGAAGCTTTCTTT. Encoded protein: CSVEGENTEAFF.

The chain has TRBV4-2 and TRBJ2-5; TRBD2 matches 13 bases. V shed 2 bases and J 5 bases; nucleotides not matched to a gene: 8. This CDR3 spans 17 amino acids. CDR1 and CDR2 from the germline V gene are LGHNA and YNFKEQ. As DNA, the CDR3 is TGTGCCAGCAGCCAACCGGGACTAGCGGGGAGGGGGGAGACCCAGTACTTC. Amino acid sequence: CASSQPGLAGRGETQYF.

This clonotype has ten or more counts. The CDR3 reads CASSFTKSLAGGNTGELFF. CDR3 nucleotide sequence: TGTGCCAGCAGTTTTACCAAATCACTAGCGGGGGGGAACACCGGGGAGCTGTTTTTT. The chain employs TRBV12-3 or TRBV12-4 and TRBJ2-2, with 12 bases that match TRBD2. The trim removed 3 bases at V and 1 base at J, leaving 9 bases unmatched. The CDR3 runs to 19 residues.

V and J are TRBV20-1 and TRBJ1-5; perhaps TRBD1 as D (5 bases). Per the germline V gene, CDR1 is DFQATT and CDR2 is SNEGSKA (reference sequence). This CDR3 comprises 15 residues. V was shortened by 2 bases and J by 6 bases, with 17 bases between the two germline ends. In DNA, the CDR3 is TGCAGTGCTAGATGGACAACGGGAAATGGTCAGCCCCAGCATTTT. Encoded protein: CSARWTTGNGQPQHF.

This clonotype was seen more than once but under ten times. The genes are TRBV2 and TRBJ2-2, with D tentatively TRBD2 (6 bases). V dropped 8 bases and J dropped 6 bases, with 16 bases sitting between them. CDR1 is SNHLY, CDR2 FYNNEI, per germline. This CDR3 is built from 14 residues. The CDR3 here is CASLSGAPPGELFF. DNA for the CDR3: TGTGCCAGCCTGTCGGGAGCACCTCCCGGGGAGCTGTTTTTT.

This clonotype was seen a handful of times. This chain links TRBV20-1 with TRBJ1-5; D gene uncertain. Germline lookup yields CDR1 DFQATT and CDR2 SNEGSKA (reference sequence). Trimming took 3 bases from V and 5 from J, leaving 5 bases between them. This CDR3 has 11 residues. CDR3 nucleotide sequence: TGCAGTGCTAGTAGGGATCAGCCCCAGCATTTT. This translates into CSASRDQPQHF.

This clonotype was found a few times. The chain links TRBV2 to TRBJ2-3; D is unclear. This CDR3 is built from 15 residues. Germline V gene data show CDR1 as SNHLY and CDR2 as FYNNEI. V gave up 5 bases and J gave up 0 bases, with 12 bases separating them. CDR3 nucleotides: TGTGCCAGCAGTTCGGACCCTACTAGCACAGATACGCAGTATTTT. Residues: CASSSDPTSTDTQYF.

Many counts were recorded for this clonotype. The V and J genes are TRBV7-9 and TRBJ1-1; weak D call: TRBD1 (6 bases). From germline, CDR1 is SEHNR and CDR2 FQNEAQ (reference sequence). This CDR3 contains 16 residues. The V end was cut by 6 bases, the J end by 0 bases, with 17 bases between. The CDR3 loop reads CASRMGAGWMNTEAFF. Here the CDR3 DNA reads TGTGCCAGCAGGATGGGGGCAGGCTGGATGAACACTGAAGCTTTCTTT.

This clonotype was seen many times. CDR3 loop: CASSWGGTGELFF. CDR3 DNA: TGTGCCAGCTCCTGGGGTGGCACCGGGGAGCTGTTTTTT. The chain is built from TRBV7-2 and TRBJ2-2; no clear D. V was pared by 8 bases and J by 4 bases, with 11 bases between. This CDR3 is built from 13 residues. Germline V gives CDR1 SGHTA, CDR2 FQGNSA.

There are a few counts of this clonotype. This chain connects TRBV5-1 to TRBJ1-5; D gene uncertain. CDR3 length equals 15 residues. The ends were cut back, 0 bases at V and 3 bases at J, with 10 bases in the middle. CDR1 and CDR2 from the germline V gene are SGHRS and YFSETQ. CDR3 in amino acids: CASSLAGQVNQPQHF. DNA for the CDR3: TGCGCCAGCAGCTTGGCCGGTCAGGTCAATCAGCCCCAGCATTTT.

This clonotype was seen more than once but under ten times. The chain recombines TRBV6-2 or TRBV6-3 with TRBJ1-2; a possible D gene is TRBD1 (6 bases). The CDR3 has 13 amino acids. V was shortened by 6 bases and J by 4 bases, with 12 bases between the two germline ends. Looked up from germline, CDR1 is MNHEY and CDR2 is SVGEGT. In DNA form, the CDR3 reads TGTGCCAGCAGATCCCGAGGGGGCTATGGCTACACCTTC. Protein product: CASRSRGGYGYTF.

This clonotype was detected a few times. The CDR3 loop is CASSLVAVPYYGYTF. The CDR3, as DNA: TGTGCCAGCAGCTTAGTAGCCGTCCCCTACTATGGCTACACCTTC. The J gene is TRBJ1-2, the V gene TRBV7-9; D is ambiguous. Germline CDR1 is SEHNR and CDR2 is FQNEAQ (reference sequence). The CDR3 extends over 15 amino acids. V was pared by 1 base and J by 3 bases, with 12 bases between.